Only one count was recorded for the clone carrying this TCR beta chain. This record comes from a study of shared clonotypes between healthy human individuals. Trimming left V 0 bases short and J 9 bases short, with 8 bases between. CDR1 is SQVTM and CDR2 is ANQGSEA in the germline V gene. This CDR3 comprises 11 residues. The data were produced by immunoSEQ multiplex PCR, yet TCRdb's version contains in-frame clones alone and is incomplete. Among over 75,000 clones, 60% to 70% were seen once, and the ten largest hold roughly 52%. The source of this sequence is a man younger than 45 in good health. Sequences were obtained from memory CD8+ T cells sorted from blood. The subset here: CD45RO+ cells pooled with CCR7-negative TemRA cells. This chain joins TRBV29-1 and TRBJ1-2; D is ambiguous. CDR3 region: CSVEDRSSYTF. CDR3 coding DNA: TGCAGCGTTGAAGATCGTAGCAGCTACACCTTC.